Listed below are T cell receptor beta chains from one sample, sequenced in a study of blood T cell repertoires in COVID-19. TCRdb's table, derived via immunoSEQ multiplex PCR, lists solely in-frame clones and lacks some. The sample has roughly 150,000 clones, approximately 82% seen once. The sequenced material came from peripheral blood. The receptors shown here come from a woman aged 80 or over with active or convalescent COVID-19. Each CDR3 is given with its conserved first and last residue. Each record gives: V gene, J gene, clone size, D gene, CDR3 protein, CDR3 DNA. A D gene is named only where the DNA matches it firmly. Part of the rows lack a size; the others show once, few, many or a class for expanded clones.

>TRBV27|TRBJ2-2|NA|NA
CASSLAQGRANTGELFF
TGTGCCAGCAGTTTAGCACAGGGTAGAGCGAACACCGGGGAGCTGTTTTTT
>TRBV18|TRBJ2-5|NA|NA
CASSPRIETQYF
TGTGCCAGCTCACCACGTATAGAGACCCAGTACTTC
>TRBV28|TRBJ2-7|NA|TRBD2
CASTSGGTSYEQYF
TGTGCCAGCACCAGCGGGGGGACTTCCTACGAGCAGTACTTC
>TRBV2|TRBJ2-1|NA|NA
CASSEKTDPFF
TGTGCCAGCAGTGAAAAGACAGATCCGTTCTTC
>TRBV6-5|TRBJ1-2|once|TRBD1
CASRQGVWYGYTF
TGTGCCAGTCGACAGGGGGTTTGGTATGGCTACACCTTC
>TRBV4-1|TRBJ2-7|NA|NA
CASSRSDSQYAYEQYF
TGCGCCAGCAGCCGATCGGACAGCCAATACGCCTACGAGCAGTACTTC
>TRBV5-1|TRBJ1-1|NA|NA
CASSLVEKGEAFF
TGCGCCAGCAGCTTGGTGGAGAAAGGTGAAGCTTTCTTT
>TRBV6-1|TRBJ2-3|once|TRBD2
CASSETSGLTDTQYF
TGTGCCAGCAGTGAAACTAGCGGACTCACAGATACGCAGTATTTT
>TRBV7-8|TRBJ2-1|once|NA
CASSLANRLLEYNEQFF
TGTGCCAGCAGCTTAGCGAACCGTTTGTTGGAGTACAATGAGCAGTTCTTC
>TRBV3-1/TRBV3-2|TRBJ2-1|NA|NA
CASSLGPGQWDEQFF
TGTGCCAGCAGCCTCGGGCCAGGACAGTGGGATGAGCAGTTCTTC
>TRBV19|TRBJ1-2|NA|NA
CASSIYGRGEDGYTF
TGTGCCAGTAGTATTTATGGCCGAGGGGAGGATGGCTACACCTTC
>TRBV11-2|TRBJ2-3|NA|NA
CASSLATVTGTDTQYF
TGTGCCAGCAGCTTAGCCACCGTAACGGGAACAGATACGCAGTATTTT
>TRBV4-1|TRBJ1-5|NA|TRBD1
CASSQGRDRGNQPQHF
TGCGCCAGCAGCCAAGGGAGGGACAGGGGCAATCAGCCCCAGCATTTT
>TRBV3-1/TRBV3-2|TRBJ1-3|few|NA
CASSQVVLDTIYF
TGTGCCAGCAGCCAAGTTGTGTTAGACACCATATATTTT
>TRBV2|TRBJ2-2|NA|NA
CASSEASSGGTGELFF
TGTGCCAGCAGTGAAGCTAGTAGCGGTGGGACCGGGGAGCTGTTTTTT
>TRBV5-1|TRBJ1-3|NA|NA
CASGLDSRVIYF
TGCGCCAGCGGACTAGACAGTCGGGTAATATATTTT
>TRBV2|TRBJ1-2|few|TRBD1
CASTTGAYGYTF
TGTGCCAGCACGACAGGGGCCTATGGCTACACCTTC
>TRBV5-1|TRBJ2-2|few|NA
CASRGGVNTGELFF
TGCGCCAGCCGTGGCGGGGTGAACACCGGGGAGCTGTTTTTT
>TRBV30|TRBJ1-1|NA|NA
CAWSRGYTEAFF
TGTGCCTGGAGTCGGGGGTACACTGAAGCTTTCTTT
>TRBV5-1|TRBJ1-5|NA|TRBD1
CASSPRETGEGNQPQHF
TGCGCCAGCAGCCCCCGGGAGACAGGGGAGGGCAATCAGCCCCAGCATTTT
>TRBV24-1|TRBJ2-1|NA|NA
CATSDPSTGYNEQFF
TGTGCCACCAGTGACCCGTCTACCGGCTACAATGAGCAGTTCTTC
>TRBV2|TRBJ2-5|few|TRBD2
CASSNQLPGAGESGTQYF
TGTGCCAGCAGTAACCAACTGCCCGGGGCGGGAGAGTCGGGGACCCAGTACTTC
>TRBV6-5|TRBJ2-7|NA|TRBD1
CASSYSGTGSYEQYF
TGTGCCAGCAGTTACTCCGGGACAGGCTCCTACGAGCAGTACTTC
>TRBV10-1|TRBJ1-2|NA|TRBD1
CASRGDRRYTF
TGCGCCAGCAGGGGGGACAGGCGCTACACCTTC
>TRBV6-1|TRBJ2-5|NA|TRBD1
CASSEVGTGGGTQYF
TGTGCCAGCAGTGAAGTCGGGACAGGGGGTGGGACCCAGTACTTC
>TRBV5-1|TRBJ2-3|NA|NA
CASSFEGPSVGDTQYF
TGCGCCAGCAGCTTTGAGGGCCCTAGCGTAGGAGATACGCAGTATTTT
>TRBV2|TRBJ1-1|NA|NA
CASRTDRPEAFF
TGTGCCAGCAGAACAGACAGGCCAGAAGCTTTCTTT
>TRBV7-2|TRBJ2-1|NA|TRBD2
CASSHTGTSGTEQFF
TGTGCCAGCAGCCATACCGGGACTAGCGGAACTGAGCAGTTCTTC
>TRBV28|TRBJ2-5|NA|NA
CASSLWGTGTIDF
NA
>TRBV2|TRBJ1-1|NA|TRBD1
CASSESGTGGAFF
TGTGCCAGCAGTGAGTCCGGGACAGGGGGAGCTTTCTTT
>TRBV28|TRBJ1-4|NA|NA
CATRGGPEKLFF
TGTGCCACAAGGGGGGGCCCAGAAAAACTGTTTTTT
>TRBV28|TRBJ1-5|NA|NA
CASSPPAQGYSNQPQHF
TGTGCCAGCAGTCCTCCGGCGCAGGGATATAGCAATCAGCCCCAGCATTTT
>TRBV6-5|TRBJ1-1|NA|TRBD1
CASSYSGQNFEAFF
TGTGCCAGCAGTTACTCGGGACAGAACTTTGAAGCTTTCTTT
>TRBV7-3|TRBJ1-1|NA|NA
CASSSQARTNTEAFF
TGTGCCAGCAGCTCACAGGCCAGAACGAACACTGAAGCTTTCTTT
>TRBV6-4|TRBJ1-2|NA|NA
CASSEAGVYGYTF
TGTGCCAGCAGTGAGGCAGGGGTCTATGGCTACACCTTC
>TRBV2|TRBJ2-1|NA|NA
CASSSYNEQFF
TGTGCCAGCAGTTCGTACAATGAGCAGTTCTTC
>TRBV5-1|TRBJ1-1|NA|NA
CASSSDGETEAFF
TGCGCCAGCAGCTCGGACGGGGAGACTGAAGCTTTCTTT
>TRBV5-1|TRBJ1-1|NA|TRBD1
CASSEGQGPGTEAFF
TGCGCCAGCAGCGAGGGACAGGGCCCGGGGACTGAAGCTTTCTTT
>TRBV20-1|TRBJ2-1|NA|TRBD2
CSATSGRVRFF
TGCAGTGCTACTAGCGGGAGGGTCCGGTTCTTC